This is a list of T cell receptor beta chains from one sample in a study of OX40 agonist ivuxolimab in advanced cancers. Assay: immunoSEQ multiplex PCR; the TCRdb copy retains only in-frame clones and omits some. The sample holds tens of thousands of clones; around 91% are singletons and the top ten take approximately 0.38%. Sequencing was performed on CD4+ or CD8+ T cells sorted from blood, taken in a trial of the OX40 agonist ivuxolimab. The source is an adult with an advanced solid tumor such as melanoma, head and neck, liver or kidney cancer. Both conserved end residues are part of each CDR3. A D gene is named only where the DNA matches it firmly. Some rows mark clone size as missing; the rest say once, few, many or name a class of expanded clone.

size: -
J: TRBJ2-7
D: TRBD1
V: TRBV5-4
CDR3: CASSLAGTGVYEQYF
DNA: TGTGCCAGCAGCTTGGCCGGGACAGGGGTCTACGAGCAGTACTTC

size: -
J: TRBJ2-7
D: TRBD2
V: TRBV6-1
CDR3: CASSERIAGANEQYF
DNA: TGTGCCAGCAGTGAACGGATAGCGGGAGCGAACGAGCAGTACTTC

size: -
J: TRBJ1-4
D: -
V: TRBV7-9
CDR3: CASSRRTAATNEKLFF
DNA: TGTGCCAGCAGCCGCCGGACAGCAGCAACTAATGAAAAACTGTTTTTT

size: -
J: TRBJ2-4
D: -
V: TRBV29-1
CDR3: CSARELAKNIQYF
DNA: TGCAGCGCCCGGGAACTAGCCAAAAACATTCAGTACTTC

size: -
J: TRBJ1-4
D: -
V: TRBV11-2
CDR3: CASSLAWQDEKLFF
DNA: TGTGCCAGCAGCTTAGCTTGGCAGGATGAAAAACTGTTTTTT

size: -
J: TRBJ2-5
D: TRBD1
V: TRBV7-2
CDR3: CASSTQSTGAETQYF
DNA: TGTGCCAGCAGCACACAATCGACAGGGGCAGAGACCCAGTACTTC

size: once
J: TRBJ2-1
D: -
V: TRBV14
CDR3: CASSPYLDEQFF
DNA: TGTGCCAGCAGCCCTTATCTCGATGAGCAGTTCTTC

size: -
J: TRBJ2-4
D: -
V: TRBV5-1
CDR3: CASSLEVGTAKNIQYF
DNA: TGCGCCAGCAGCTTGGAAGTTGGGACGGCCAAAAACATTCAGTACTTC

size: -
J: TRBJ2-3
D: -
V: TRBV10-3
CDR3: CAIMSGLADTQYF
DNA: TGTGCCATCATGAGCGGGTTGGCAGATACGCAGTATTTT

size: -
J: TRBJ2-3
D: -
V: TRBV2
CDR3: CAGTRDSGTDTQYF
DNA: TGTGCCGGCACGCGGGACTCTGGCACAGATACGCAGTATTTT

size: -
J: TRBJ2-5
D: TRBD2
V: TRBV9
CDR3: CASPPSPSGRVETQYF
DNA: TGTGCCAGCCCCCCCAGTCCTAGCGGGAGGGTAGAGACCCAGTACTTC

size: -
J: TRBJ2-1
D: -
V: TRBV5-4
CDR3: CASSAPGGTDNEQFF
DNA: TGTGCCAGCAGCGCCCCCGGCGGGACGGACAATGAGCAGTTCTTC

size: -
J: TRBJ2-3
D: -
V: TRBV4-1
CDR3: CASSEKVLGLSYTDTQYF
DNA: TGCGCCAGCAGTGAGAAGGTATTGGGGCTATCCTACACAGATACGCAGTATTTT

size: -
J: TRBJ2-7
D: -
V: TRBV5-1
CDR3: CASSLSGGIRRYEQYF
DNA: TGCGCCAGCAGCTTGAGTGGCGGGATCCGCAGGTACGAGCAGTACTTC

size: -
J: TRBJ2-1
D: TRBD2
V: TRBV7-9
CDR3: CASSWPGLVTDEQFF
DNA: TGTGCCAGCAGCTGGCCGGGACTAGTTACCGATGAGCAGTTCTTC

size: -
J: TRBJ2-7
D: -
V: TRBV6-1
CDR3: CASSNSYEQYF
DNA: TGTGCCAGCAGCAACTCCTACGAGCAGTACTTC

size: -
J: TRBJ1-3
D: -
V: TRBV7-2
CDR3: CASTTGGSFSGNTIYF
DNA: TGTGCCAGCACGACGGGGGGATCCTTCTCTGGAAACACCATATATTTT

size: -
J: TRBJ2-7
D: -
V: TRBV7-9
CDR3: CASSLAGTSYEQYF
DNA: TGTGCCAGCAGCTTAGCAGGCACCTCCTACGAGCAGTACTTC

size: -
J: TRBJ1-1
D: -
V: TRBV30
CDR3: CAWSLGLGEAFF
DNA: TGTGCCTGGAGTCTCGGGTTGGGTGAAGCTTTCTTT

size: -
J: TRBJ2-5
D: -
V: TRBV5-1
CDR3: CASSLDQETQYF
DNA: TGCGCCAGCAGCTTGGACCAAGAGACCCAGTACTTC

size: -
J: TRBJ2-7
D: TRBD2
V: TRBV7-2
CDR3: CASSLVAGRKNHEQYF
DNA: TGTGCCAGCAGCTTAGTAGCGGGCCGAAAGAACCACGAGCAGTACTTC

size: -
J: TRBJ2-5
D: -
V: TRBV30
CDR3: CASTHRIQETQYF
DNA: TGTGCCTCGACACACAGGATACAAGAGACCCAGTACTTC

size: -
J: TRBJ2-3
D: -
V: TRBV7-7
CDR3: CASSVDSTDTQYF
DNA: TGTGCCAGCAGCGTGGACAGCACAGATACGCAGTATTTT

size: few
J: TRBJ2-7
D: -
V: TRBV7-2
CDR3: CASSTRVNSYEQYF
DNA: TGTGCCAGCAGCACCAGGGTTAATTCCTACGAGCAGTACTTC

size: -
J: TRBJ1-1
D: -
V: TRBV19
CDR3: CASSIRESNTEAFF
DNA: TGTGCCAGTAGTATCAGAGAGTCGAACACTGAAGCTTTCTTT

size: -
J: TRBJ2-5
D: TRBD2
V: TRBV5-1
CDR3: CASSLGLAGGSLVTQYF
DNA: TGCGCCAGCAGCTTGGGCTTAGCGGGAGGGTCTTTGGTGACCCAGTACTTC

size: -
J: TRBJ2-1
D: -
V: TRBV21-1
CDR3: CASSKAPTSGRFPYNEQFF
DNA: TGTGCCAGCAGCAAAGCCCCAACTAGCGGGAGGTTCCCCTACAATGAGCAGTTCTTC

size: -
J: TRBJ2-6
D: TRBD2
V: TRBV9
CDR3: CASSEGGSGANVLTF
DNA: TGTGCCAGCAGCGAGGGAGGGTCTGGGGCCAACGTCCTGACTTTC

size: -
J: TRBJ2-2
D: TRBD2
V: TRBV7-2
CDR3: CASSLGSLGTSGRGGLFF
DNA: TGTGCCAGCAGCTTAGGCAGCCTAGGGACTAGCGGGAGGGGAGGGCTGTTTTTT

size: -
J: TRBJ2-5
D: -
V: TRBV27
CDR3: CASLLFSWGEGETQYF
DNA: TGTGCCAGCCTGCTTTTTTCGTGGGGGGAAGGAGAGACCCAGTACTTC

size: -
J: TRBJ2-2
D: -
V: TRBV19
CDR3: CASSILATNTGELFF
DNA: TGTGCCAGTAGTATCCTTGCGACGAACACCGGGGAGCTGTTTTTT

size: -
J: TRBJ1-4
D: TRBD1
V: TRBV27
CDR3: CASSFGTGYEKLFF
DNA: TGTGCCAGCAGTTTCGGGACAGGTTATGAAAAACTGTTTTTT

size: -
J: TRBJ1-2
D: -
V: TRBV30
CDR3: CAWTLGGGYTF
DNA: TGTGCCTGGACTCTGGGGGGTGGCTACACCTTC

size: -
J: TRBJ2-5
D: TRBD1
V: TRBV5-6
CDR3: CASSLGGQGETQYF
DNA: TGTGCCAGCAGCTTGGGGGGACAGGGGGAGACCCAGTACTTC

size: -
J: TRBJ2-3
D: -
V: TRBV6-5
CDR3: CATTAGRGLADTQYF
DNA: TGTGCCACTACAGCGGGCAGGGGTTTAGCAGATACGCAGTATTTT

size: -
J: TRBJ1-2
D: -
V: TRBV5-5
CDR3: CASSRGTPNYGYTF
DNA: TGTGCCAGCAGTCGAGGGACACCAAACTATGGCTACACCTTC

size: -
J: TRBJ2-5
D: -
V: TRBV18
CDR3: CASSGGQQETQYF
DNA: TGTGCCAGCTCTGGGGGGCAACAAGAGACCCAGTACTTC

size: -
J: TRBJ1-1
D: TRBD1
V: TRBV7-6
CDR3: CASSRDRGRQLTEAFF
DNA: TGTGCCAGCAGCAGGGACAGGGGTCGTCAGCTCACTGAAGCTTTCTTT

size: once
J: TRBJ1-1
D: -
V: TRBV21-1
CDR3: CASSKEGRGRGEAFF
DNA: TGTGCCAGCAGCAAAGAGGGCAGGGGGCGCGGTGAAGCTTTCTTT

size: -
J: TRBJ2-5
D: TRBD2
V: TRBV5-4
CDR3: CASRPSGEETQYF
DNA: TGTGCCAGCAGGCCTAGCGGAGAAGAGACCCAGTACTTC

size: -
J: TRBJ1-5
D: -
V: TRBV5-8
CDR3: CASSKGQINQPQHF
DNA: TGTGCCAGCAGCAAGGGACAAATAAATCAGCCCCAGCATTTT

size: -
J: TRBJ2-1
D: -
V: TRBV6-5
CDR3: CASSQREYGEQFF
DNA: TGTGCCAGCAGTCAAAGGGAGTACGGTGAGCAGTTCTTC

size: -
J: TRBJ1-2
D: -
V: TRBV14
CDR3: CASSQPPGYGYTF
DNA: TGTGCCAGCAGCCAGCCGCCGGGGTATGGCTACACCTTC

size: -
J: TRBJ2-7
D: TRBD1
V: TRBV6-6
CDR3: CASSPTGASREQYF
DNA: TGTGCCAGCAGCCCGACAGGGGCTAGTCGCGAGCAGTACTTC

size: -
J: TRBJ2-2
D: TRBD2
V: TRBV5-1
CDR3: CASSLSGLFNTGELFF
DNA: TGCGCCAGCAGCTTGTCGGGACTATTCAACACCGGGGAGCTGTTTTTT

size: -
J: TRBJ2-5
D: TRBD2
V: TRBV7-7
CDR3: CASSLSGIQETQYF
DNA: TGTGCCAGCAGCCTTAGCGGGATCCAAGAGACCCAGTACTTC

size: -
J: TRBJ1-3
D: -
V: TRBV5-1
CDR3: CASSLGSGSGNTIYF
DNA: TGCGCCAGCAGCTTGGGGTCGGGTTCTGGAAACACCATATATTTT

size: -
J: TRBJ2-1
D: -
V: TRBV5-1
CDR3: CASSLAGVRHNEQFF
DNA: TGCGCCAGCAGCTTGGCCGGGGTTAGGCACAATGAGCAGTTCTTC

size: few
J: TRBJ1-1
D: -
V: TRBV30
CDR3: CAWSVSTDTSRAFF
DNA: TGTGCCTGGAGTGTCAGCACCGATACATCTAGGGCTTTCTTT

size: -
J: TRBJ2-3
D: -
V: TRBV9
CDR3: CASSVGHRGVTDTQYF
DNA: TGTGCCAGCAGCGTAGGGCACCGTGGTGTGACAGATACGCAGTATTTT

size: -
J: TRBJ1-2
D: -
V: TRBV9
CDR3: CASSVQAATNYGYTF
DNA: TGTGCCAGCAGCGTACAGGCCGCAACTAACTATGGCTACACCTTC

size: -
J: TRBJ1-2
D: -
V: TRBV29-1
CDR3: CSGYATATGYTF
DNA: TGCAGCGGGTACGCGACAGCCACTGGCTACACCTTC

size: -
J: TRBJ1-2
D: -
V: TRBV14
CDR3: CASSRRGYGYTF
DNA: TGTGCCAGCAGCCGCCGGGGGTATGGCTACACCTTC

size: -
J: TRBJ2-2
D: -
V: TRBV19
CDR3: CASKPGHQNTGELFF
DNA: TGTGCCAGTAAACCGGGACACCAGAACACCGGGGAGCTGTTTTTT

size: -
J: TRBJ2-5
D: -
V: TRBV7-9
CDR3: CASSSEDTQYF
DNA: TGTGCCAGCAGCTCGGAAGATACCCAGTACTTC

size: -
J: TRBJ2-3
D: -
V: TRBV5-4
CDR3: CASSPGAHTGDTQYF
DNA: TGTGCCAGCAGCCCTGGAGCGCATACGGGGGATACGCAGTATTTT

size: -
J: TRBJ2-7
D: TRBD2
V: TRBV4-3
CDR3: CASSQADVAGGAEQYF
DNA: TGCGCCAGCAGCCAAGCTGACGTAGCGGGAGGTGCCGAGCAGTACTTC

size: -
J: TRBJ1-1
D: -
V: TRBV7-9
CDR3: CASSFVNTEAFF
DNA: TGTGCCAGCAGCTTCGTGAACACTGAAGCTTTCTTT

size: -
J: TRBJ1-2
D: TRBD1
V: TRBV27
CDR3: CASSPGQGRFGYTF
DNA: TGTGCCAGCAGTCCAGGACAGGGCCGTTTTGGCTACACCTTC